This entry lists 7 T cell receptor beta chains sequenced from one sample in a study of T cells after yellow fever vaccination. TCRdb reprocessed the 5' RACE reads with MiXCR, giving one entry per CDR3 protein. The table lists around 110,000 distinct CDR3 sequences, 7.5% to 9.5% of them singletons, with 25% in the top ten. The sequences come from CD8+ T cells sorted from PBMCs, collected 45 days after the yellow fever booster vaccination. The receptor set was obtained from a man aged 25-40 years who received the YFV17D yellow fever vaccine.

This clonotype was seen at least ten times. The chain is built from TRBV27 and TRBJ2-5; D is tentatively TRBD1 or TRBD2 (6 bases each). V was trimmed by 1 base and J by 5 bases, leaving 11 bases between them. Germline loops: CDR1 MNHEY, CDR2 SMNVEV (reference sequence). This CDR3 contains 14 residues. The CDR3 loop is CASSLWMGGETQYF. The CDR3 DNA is TGTGCCAGCAGTTTATGGATGGGGGGCGAGACCCAGTACTTC.

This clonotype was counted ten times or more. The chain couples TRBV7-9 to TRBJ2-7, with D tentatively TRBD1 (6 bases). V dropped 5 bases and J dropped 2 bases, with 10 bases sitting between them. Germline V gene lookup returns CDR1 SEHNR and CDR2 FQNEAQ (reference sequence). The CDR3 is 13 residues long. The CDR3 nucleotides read TGTGCCAGCAGCCGGACAGAGGCCTACGAGCAGTACTTC. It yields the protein CASSRTEAYEQYF.

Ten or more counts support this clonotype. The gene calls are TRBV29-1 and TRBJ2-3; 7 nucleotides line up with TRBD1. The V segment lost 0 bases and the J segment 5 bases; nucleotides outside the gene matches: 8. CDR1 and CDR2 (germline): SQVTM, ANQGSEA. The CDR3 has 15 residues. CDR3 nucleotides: TGCAGCGTTGAAGACCTACAGGGGAGAATAGATACGCAGTATTTT. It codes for CSVEDLQGRIDTQYF.

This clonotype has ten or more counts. CDR3 bases: TGTGCCAGCAGCCAATTCGACGGCACTGAAGCTTTCTTT. It translates to CASSQFDGTEAFF. The chain recombines TRBV5-5 with TRBJ1-1; D uncertain. The ends were cut back, 4 bases at V and 4 bases at J, with 11 bases in the middle. The CDR3 length is 13 residues. Germline CDR1 and CDR2: SGHKS and YYEKEE (reference sequence).

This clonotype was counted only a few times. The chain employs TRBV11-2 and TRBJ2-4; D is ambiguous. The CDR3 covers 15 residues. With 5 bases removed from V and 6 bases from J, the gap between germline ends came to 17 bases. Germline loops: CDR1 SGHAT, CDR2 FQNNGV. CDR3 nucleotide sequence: TGTGCCAGCAGCCCCGGATCAGTCCTCCTAAACATTCAGTACTTC. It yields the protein CASSPGSVLLNIQYF.

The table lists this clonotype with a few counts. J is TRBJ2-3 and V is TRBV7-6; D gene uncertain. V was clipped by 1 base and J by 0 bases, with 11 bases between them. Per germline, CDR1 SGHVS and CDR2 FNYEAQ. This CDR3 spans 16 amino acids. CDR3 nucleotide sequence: TGTGCCAGCAGCTTAGAAGCATCAAGTAGCACAGATACGCAGTATTTT. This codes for CASSLEASSSTDTQYF.

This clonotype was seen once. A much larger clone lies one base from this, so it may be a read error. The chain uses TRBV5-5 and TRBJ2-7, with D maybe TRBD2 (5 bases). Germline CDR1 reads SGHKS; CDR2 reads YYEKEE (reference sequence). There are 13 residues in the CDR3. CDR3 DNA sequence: TGTGCCAGCTGCTTGGACTTCTCCTACGAGCAGTACTTC. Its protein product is CASCLDFSYEQYF.